Listed here are 10 T cell receptor beta chains from one sample, sequenced in a study of blood T cells in healthy people across ages. Then a second PCR, running roughly 6 to 11 cycles, was carried out with a sample-barcoded 5' primer and a J-beta primer mix. TCRdb reanalysed the 5' RACE reads using MiXCR and keeps one entry per CDR3 protein. The sample has roughly 2 million distinct CDR3 sequences; approximately 50% are singletons. The specimen sequenced was blood. These receptor sequences come from a woman in her 40s in good health.

The V gene is TRBV3-1, the J gene TRBJ2-7, with TRBD1 as a possible D gene (5 bases). Germline V CDR1 and CDR2: LGHDT, YNNKEL (reference sequence). This CDR3 has 16 residues. V dropped 1 base and J dropped 0 bases, with 13 bases sitting between them. Here the CDR3 reads CASSQGLGVSSYEQYF. The DNA for the CDR3 is TGTGCCAGCAGCCAAGGCCTAGGGGTGAGCTCCTACGAGCAGTACTTC.

This clonotype was counted a few times. V usage is TRBV14 and J usage is TRBJ2-7; the match to TRBD2 covers 7 bases. The CDR3 covers 14 residues. With V trimmed by 5 bases and J by 5 bases, 9 bases remained unmatched. Germline-derived CDR1 and CDR2 are SGHDN and FVKESK. The CDR3 sequence is CASSAYGRLNEQYF. Written as DNA, the CDR3 is TGTGCCAGCAGCGCGTACGGGAGGCTCAACGAGCAGTACTTC.

The chain couples TRBV6-2 or TRBV6-3 to TRBJ1-2; D unresolved. Germline CDR1 and CDR2: MNHEY and SVGEGT. Trimming left V 6 bases short and J 2 bases short, with 13 bases between. This CDR3 has 14 amino acids. The DNA for the CDR3 is TGTGCCAGCAGCTACGAAGGTCACAACTATGGCTACACCTTC. Translated: CASSYEGHNYGYTF.

The V call is TRBV20-1, the J call TRBJ1-5, with D unresolved. Germline V gives CDR1 DFQATT, CDR2 SNEGSKA (reference sequence). CDR3 length: 16 residues. Trimming left V 6 bases short and J 2 bases short, with 20 bases between. The CDR3 region has the DNA TGCAGTGCCCGTTTCCACTTGGGGAGTGGCAATCAGCCCCAGCATTTT. Translated: CSARFHLGSGNQPQHF.

This chain joins TRBV7-8 and TRBJ2-7; 8 bases match TRBD2. The V segment lost 6 bases and the J segment 5 bases; nucleotides outside the gene matches: 9. Germline CDR1 SGHVS, CDR2 FQNEAQ. The CDR3 extends over 14 amino acids. The CDR3 nucleotides are TGTGCCAGCAGTTCCCCGGGGGGGTACGACGAGCAGTACTTC. Protein product: CASSSPGGYDEQYF.

The rearrangement uses TRBV4-1 and TRBJ1-2; no reliable D call. The CDR3 is 15 amino acids. Germline loops: CDR1 MGHRA, CDR2 YSYEKL. The V end lost 0 bases, the J end lost 7 bases, and 15 bases lay between the germline ends. This CDR3 is CASSQDRGGMSGYTF. Written as DNA, the CDR3 is TGCGCCAGCAGCCAAGACCGGGGAGGGATGAGTGGCTACACCTTC.

This clonotype was recorded many times. It may be a read error: a sequence one base away is much more abundant. This chain links TRBV5-5 with TRBJ2-5; perhaps TRBD2 as D (6 bases). With 0 bases removed from V and 11 bases from J, the gap between germline ends came to 17 bases. The CDR3 is made up of 14 amino acids. Germline values: CDR1 SGHKS, CDR2 YYEKEE (reference sequence). The CDR3 loop is CASSLVGRSMEQYF. As DNA, the CDR3 is TGTGCCAGCAGCTTGGTTGGGAGGTCGATGGAGCAGTACTTC.

The genes are TRBV20-1 and TRBJ2-5; 9 bases line up with TRBD2. Germline V lookup: CDR1 DFQATT, CDR2 SNEGSKA (reference sequence). The CDR3 extends over 14 amino acids. The V gene end was trimmed by 0 bases and the J gene end by 6 bases; junction bases not matched to a gene: 5. CDR3 DNA sequence: TGCAGTGCTAGAGAAGCGGGGGGAAGAAAGACCCAGTACTTC. It is translated as CSAREAGGRKTQYF.

V gene TRBV20-1 combines with J gene TRBJ1-2; 9 positions agree with TRBD1. Germline CDR1 reads DFQATT; CDR2 reads SNEGSKA (reference sequence). This CDR3 is 15 amino acids long. Written as DNA, the CDR3 is TGCAAGGGTGCCCGCCCCGGGACAGGGACCTATGGCTACACCTTC. It yields the protein CKGARPGTGTYGYTF.

V usage is TRBV11-2 and J usage is TRBJ2-1; 11 nucleotides align to TRBD2. The CDR3 is 16 amino acids. CDR1 is SGHAT and CDR2 is FQNNGV in the germline V gene. The junction had 5 bases not matched to a gene; V was cut back by 1 base and J by 6 bases. For the CDR3, the DNA is TGTGCCAGCAGCTTAGGGCCGGGACTAGCGGCCAATGAGCAGTTCTTC. Protein product: CASSLGPGLAANEQFF.